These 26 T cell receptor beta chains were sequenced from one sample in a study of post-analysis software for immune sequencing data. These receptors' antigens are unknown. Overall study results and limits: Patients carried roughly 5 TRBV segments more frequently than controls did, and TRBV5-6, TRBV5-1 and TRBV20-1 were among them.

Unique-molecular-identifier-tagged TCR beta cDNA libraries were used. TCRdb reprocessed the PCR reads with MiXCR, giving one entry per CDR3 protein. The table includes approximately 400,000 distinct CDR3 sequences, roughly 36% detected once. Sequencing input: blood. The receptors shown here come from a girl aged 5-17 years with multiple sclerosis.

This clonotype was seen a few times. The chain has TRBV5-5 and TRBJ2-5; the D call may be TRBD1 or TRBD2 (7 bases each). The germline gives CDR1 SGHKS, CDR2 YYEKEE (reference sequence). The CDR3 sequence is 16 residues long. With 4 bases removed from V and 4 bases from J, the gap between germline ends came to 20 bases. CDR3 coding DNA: TGTGCCAGCAGCCGACTTAGGGGGGGACAGCGAGAGACCCAGTACTTC. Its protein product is CASSRLRGGQRETQYF.

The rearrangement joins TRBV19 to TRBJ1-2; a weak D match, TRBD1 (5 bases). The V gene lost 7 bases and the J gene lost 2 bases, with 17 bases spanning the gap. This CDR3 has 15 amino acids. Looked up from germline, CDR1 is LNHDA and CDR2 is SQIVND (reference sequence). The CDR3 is CASNPGHFENYGYTF. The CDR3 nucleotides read TGTGCCAGTAATCCCGGACACTTTGAAAACTATGGCTACACCTTC.

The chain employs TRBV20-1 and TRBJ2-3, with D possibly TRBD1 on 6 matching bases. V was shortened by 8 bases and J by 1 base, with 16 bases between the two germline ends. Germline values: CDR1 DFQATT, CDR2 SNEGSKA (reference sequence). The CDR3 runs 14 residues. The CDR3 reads CSTFTGSRTDTQYF. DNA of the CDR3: TGCAGTACTTTCACAGGGTCCCGCACAGATACGCAGTATTTT.

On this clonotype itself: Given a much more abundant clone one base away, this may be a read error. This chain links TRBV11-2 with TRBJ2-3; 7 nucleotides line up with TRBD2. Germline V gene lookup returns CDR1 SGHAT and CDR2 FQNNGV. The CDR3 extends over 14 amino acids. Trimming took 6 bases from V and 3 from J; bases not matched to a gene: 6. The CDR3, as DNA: TGTGCCAGCAGGCCGAGCGGGGTGACAGATACGCAGTATTTT. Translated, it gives CASRPSGVTDTQYF.

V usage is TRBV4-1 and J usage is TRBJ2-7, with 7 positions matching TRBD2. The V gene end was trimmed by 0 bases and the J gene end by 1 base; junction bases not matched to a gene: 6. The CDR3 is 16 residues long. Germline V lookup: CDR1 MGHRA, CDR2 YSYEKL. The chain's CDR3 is CASSQEDGGGSYEQYF. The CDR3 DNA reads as TGCGCCAGCAGCCAAGAAGACGGCGGGGGTTCCTACGAGCAGTACTTC.

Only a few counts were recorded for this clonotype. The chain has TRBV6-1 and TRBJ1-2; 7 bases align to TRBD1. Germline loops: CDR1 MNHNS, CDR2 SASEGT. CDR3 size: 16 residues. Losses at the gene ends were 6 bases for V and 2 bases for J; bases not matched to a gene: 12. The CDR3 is CASSFWGSGQNYGYTF. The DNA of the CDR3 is TGTGCCAGCAGCTTCTGGGGTTCGGGACAGAACTATGGCTACACCTTC.

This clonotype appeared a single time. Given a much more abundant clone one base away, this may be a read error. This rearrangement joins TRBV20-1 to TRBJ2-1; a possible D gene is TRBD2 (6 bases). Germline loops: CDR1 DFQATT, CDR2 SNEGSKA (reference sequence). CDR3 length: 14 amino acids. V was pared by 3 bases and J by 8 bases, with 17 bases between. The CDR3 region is CSASAGRAFYEQFF. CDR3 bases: TGCAGTGCTAGCGCGGGACGGGCTTTCTATGAGCAGTTCTTC.

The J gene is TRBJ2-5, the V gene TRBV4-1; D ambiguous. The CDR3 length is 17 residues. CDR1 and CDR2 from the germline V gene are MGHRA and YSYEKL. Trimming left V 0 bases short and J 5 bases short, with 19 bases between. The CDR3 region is CASSQDSKGRTAETQYF. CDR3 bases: TGCGCCAGCAGCCAAGATAGTAAGGGCCGCACGGCGGAGACCCAGTACTTC.

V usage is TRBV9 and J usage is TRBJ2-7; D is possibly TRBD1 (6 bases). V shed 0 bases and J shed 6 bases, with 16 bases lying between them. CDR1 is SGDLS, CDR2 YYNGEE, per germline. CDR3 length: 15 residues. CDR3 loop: CASSVAPGANCEQYF. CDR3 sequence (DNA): TGTGCCAGCAGCGTAGCTCCAGGGGCTAACTGCGAGCAGTACTTC.

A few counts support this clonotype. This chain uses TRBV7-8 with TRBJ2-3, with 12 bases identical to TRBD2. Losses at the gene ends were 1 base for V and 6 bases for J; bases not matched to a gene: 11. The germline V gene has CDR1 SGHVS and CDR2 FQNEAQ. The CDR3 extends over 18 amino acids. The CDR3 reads CASSLVLGLAGEEDTQYF. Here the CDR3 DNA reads TGTGCCAGCAGCTTAGTTCTGGGACTAGCGGGCGAAGAGGATACGCAGTATTTT.

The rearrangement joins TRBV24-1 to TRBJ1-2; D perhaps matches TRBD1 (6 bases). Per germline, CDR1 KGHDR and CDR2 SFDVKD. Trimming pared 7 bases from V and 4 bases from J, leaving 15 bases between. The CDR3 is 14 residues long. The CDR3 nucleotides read TGTGCCACCAGCCCCGCAGGGGCCGGCTATGGCTACACCTTC. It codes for CATSPAGAGYGYTF.

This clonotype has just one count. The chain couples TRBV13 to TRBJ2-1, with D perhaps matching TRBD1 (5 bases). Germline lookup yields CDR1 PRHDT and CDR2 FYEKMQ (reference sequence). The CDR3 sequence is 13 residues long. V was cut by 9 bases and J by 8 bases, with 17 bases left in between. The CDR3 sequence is CASSLYQGYEQFF. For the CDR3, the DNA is TGTGCCAGTAGCCTTTACCAGGGCTATGAGCAGTTCTTC.

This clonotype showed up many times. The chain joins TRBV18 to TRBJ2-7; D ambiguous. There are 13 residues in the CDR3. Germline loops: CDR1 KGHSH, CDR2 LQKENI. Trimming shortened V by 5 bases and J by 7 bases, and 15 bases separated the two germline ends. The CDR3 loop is CASSSVTMREQYF. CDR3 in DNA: TGTGCCAGCTCAAGTGTCACGATGAGGGAGCAGTACTTC.

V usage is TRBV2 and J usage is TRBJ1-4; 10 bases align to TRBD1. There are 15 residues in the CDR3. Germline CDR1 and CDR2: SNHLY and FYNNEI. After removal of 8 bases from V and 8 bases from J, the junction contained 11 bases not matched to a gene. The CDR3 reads CASLAPGQGTEKLFF. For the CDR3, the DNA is TGTGCCAGCCTTGCGCCGGGACAGGGGACGGAAAAACTGTTTTTT. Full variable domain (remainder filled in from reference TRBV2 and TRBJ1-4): EPEVTQTPSHQVTQMGQEVILRCVPISNHLYFYWYRQILGQKVEFLVSFYNNEISEKSEIFDDQFSVERPDGSNFTLKIRSTKLEDSAMYFCASLAPGQGTEKLFFGSGTQLSVL.

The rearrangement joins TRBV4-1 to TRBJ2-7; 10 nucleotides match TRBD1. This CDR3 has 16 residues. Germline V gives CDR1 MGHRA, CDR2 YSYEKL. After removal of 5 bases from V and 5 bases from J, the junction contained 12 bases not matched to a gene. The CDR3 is CASSYTGTGVPNEQYF. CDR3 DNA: TGCGCCAGCAGCTACACCGGGACAGGGGTCCCCAACGAGCAGTACTTC.

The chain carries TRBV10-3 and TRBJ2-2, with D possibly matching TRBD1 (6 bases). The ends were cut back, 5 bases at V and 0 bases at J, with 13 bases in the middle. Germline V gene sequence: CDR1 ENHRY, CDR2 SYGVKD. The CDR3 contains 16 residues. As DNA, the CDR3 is TGTGCCATCAGTTCCCCCGGGACATCGAACACCGGGGAGCTGTTTTTT. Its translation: CAISSPGTSNTGELFF.

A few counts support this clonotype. The CDR3 region is CATSRDGRAYNEQFF. The CDR3 DNA reads as TGTGCCACCAGCAGAGATGGGAGGGCCTACAATGAGCAGTTCTTC. This chain uses TRBV15 with TRBJ2-1, with 7 positions matching TRBD2. Losses at the gene ends were 0 bases for V and 2 bases for J; bases not matched to a gene: 1. This CDR3 has 15 residues. The germline CDR1 and CDR2 sequences are LNHNV and YYDKDF (reference sequence).

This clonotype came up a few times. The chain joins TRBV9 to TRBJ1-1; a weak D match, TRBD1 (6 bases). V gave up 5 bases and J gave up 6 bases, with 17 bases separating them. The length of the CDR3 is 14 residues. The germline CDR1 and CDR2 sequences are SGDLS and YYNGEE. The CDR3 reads CASRGPGQDAEAFF. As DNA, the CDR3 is TGTGCCAGCAGGGGTCCGGGACAAGACGCTGAAGCTTTCTTT.

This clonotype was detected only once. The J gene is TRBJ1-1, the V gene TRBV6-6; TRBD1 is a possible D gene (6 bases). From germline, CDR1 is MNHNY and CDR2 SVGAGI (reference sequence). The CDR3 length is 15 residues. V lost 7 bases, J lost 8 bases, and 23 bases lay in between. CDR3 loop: CASTVIGGGFGEAFF. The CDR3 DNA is TGTGCCAGCACCGTTATTGGAGGGGGGTTCGGCGAAGCTTTCTTT.

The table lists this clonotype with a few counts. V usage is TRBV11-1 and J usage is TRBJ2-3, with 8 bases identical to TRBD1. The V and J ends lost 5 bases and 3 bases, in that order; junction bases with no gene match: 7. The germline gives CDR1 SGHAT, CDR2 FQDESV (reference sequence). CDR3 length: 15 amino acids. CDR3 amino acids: CASSLRTGPTDTQYF. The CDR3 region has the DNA TGTGCCAGCAGCCTGCGGACAGGGCCAACAGATACGCAGTATTTT.

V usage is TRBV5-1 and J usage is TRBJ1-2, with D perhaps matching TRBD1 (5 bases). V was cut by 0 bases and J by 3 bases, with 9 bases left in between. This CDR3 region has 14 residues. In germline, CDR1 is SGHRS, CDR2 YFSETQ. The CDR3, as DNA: TGCGCCAGCAGCTTGGGCGGGACGGACTATGGCTACACCTTC. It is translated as CASSLGGTDYGYTF.

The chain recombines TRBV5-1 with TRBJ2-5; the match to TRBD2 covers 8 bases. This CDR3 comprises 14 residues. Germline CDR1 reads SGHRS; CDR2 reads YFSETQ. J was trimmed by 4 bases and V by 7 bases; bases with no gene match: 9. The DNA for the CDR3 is TGCGCCAGCGGCGGGGGGACGGGGGCAGAGACCCAGTACTTC. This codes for CASGGGTGAETQYF.

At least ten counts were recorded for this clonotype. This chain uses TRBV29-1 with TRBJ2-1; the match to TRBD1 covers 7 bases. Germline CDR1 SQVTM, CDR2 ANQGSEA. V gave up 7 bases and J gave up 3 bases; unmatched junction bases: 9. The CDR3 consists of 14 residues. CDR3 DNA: TGCAGCGCCCTAGGGCAGGGGGTCTACAATGAGCAGTTCTTC. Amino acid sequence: CSALGQGVYNEQFF.

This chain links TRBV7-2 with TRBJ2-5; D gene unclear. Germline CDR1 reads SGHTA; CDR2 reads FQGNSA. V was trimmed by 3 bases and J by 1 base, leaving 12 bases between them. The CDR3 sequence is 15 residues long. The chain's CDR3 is CTSSLDGPGQETQYF. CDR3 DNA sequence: TGTACCAGCAGCTTGGACGGACCCGGCCAAGAGACCCAGTACTTC.

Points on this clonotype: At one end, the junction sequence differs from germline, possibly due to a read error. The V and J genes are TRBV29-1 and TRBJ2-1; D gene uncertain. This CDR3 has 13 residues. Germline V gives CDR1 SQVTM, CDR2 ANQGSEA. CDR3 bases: TGCAGCGTTGTATTTGTCGGCTACAATGGGCAGTTCTTC. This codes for CSVVFVGYNGQFF.

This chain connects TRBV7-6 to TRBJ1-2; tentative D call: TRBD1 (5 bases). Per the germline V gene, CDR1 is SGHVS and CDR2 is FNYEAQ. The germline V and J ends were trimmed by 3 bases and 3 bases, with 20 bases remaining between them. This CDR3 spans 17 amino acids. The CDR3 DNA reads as TGTGCCAGCAGCTTTAGATTTGGGGACGGGGGGGACTATGGCTACACCTTC. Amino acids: CASSFRFGDGGDYGYTF.